What follows are 20 T cell receptor beta chains derived from one specimen sequenced in a study of blood T cell repertoires in COVID-19. Method: immunoSEQ multiplex PCR; TCRdb's copy keeps in-frame clones and lacks some. The table shows around 150,000 clones, with 70% to 90% occurring only once. The sample consisted of peripheral blood. These receptors came from a man aged 35 to 55 with acute or convalescent COVID-19.

The chain has TRBV6-6 and TRBJ2-6, with TRBD1 matching over 8 bases. This CDR3 is built from 16 residues. Looked up from germline, CDR1 is MNHNY and CDR2 is SVGAGI (reference sequence). Unmatched junction bases numbered 3, after V lost 5 bases and J lost 0 bases. CDR3 sequence reads: CASSVDRASGANVLTF. The CDR3 DNA follows: TGTGCCAGCAGTGTGGACAGGGCCTCTGGGGCCAACGTCCTGACTTTC.

This clone showed up just once. V usage is TRBV27 and J usage is TRBJ1-2; D remains unclear. This CDR3 has 15 residues. The germline CDR1 and CDR2 sequences are MNHEY and SMNVEV (reference sequence). V lost 3 bases and J lost 1, with 12 bases in between. The CDR3 DNA is TGTGCCAGCAGTTTCCGGGCGGGCTATAACTATGGCTACACCTTC. This codes for CASSFRAGYNYGYTF.

This chain links TRBV6-2 or TRBV6-3 with TRBJ2-7; the match to TRBD2 covers 9 bases. Germline V gene sequence: CDR1 MNHEY, CDR2 SVGEGT. The CDR3 covers 15 residues. The ends lost 4 bases at V and 2 bases at J; junction bases unmatched: 6. CDR3 residues: CASSSSGGHTYEQYF. The CDR3 nucleotides read TGTGCCAGCAGTTCGAGCGGGGGGCATACCTACGAGCAGTACTTC.

CDR3 sequence reads: CAWSPRLLNTEAFF. In DNA form, the CDR3 reads TGTGCCTGGAGTCCGCGGCTCTTGAACACTGAAGCTTTCTTT. The rearrangement links TRBV30 to TRBJ1-1; D gene ambiguous. The germline V gene has CDR1 GTSNPN and CDR2 SVGIG (reference sequence). The V and J ends lost 2 bases and 0 bases respectively, with 10 bases between them. The CDR3 covers 14 residues.

This chain joins TRBV18 and TRBJ2-5; D is perhaps TRBD2 (6 bases). The CDR3 loop spans 16 amino acids. The germline V and J ends were trimmed by 3 bases and 4 bases, with 18 bases remaining between them. The germline gives CDR1 KGHSH, CDR2 LQKENI. The CDR3 DNA follows: TGTGCCAGCTCACCGCAAGGCCGTCAGGGAGGAGAGACCCAGTACTTC. This encodes CASSPQGRQGGETQYF.

V and J are TRBV6-2 or TRBV6-3 and TRBJ2-2, with D uncertain. The V gene lost 0 bases and the J gene lost 1 base, with 3 bases spanning the gap. Germline assignment: CDR1 MNHEY and CDR2 SVGEGT. The CDR3 is made up of 14 amino acids. The CDR3 bases are TGTGCCAGCAGTTACTCCCGGAACACCGGGGAGCTGTTTTTT. Translating it yields CASSYSRNTGELFF.

This chain connects TRBV28 to TRBJ1-1, with D possibly matching TRBD1 (6 bases). The germline V and J ends were trimmed by 3 bases and 1 base, with 12 bases remaining between them. The CDR3 contains 15 residues. CDR1 is MDHEN and CDR2 is SYDVKM in the germline V gene. Written as DNA, the CDR3 is TGTGCCAGCAGTTTTGGGGGCAGGACGAACACTGAAGCTTTCTTT. It encodes CASSFGGRTNTEAFF. The full variable domain, in which reference TRBV28 and TRBJ1-1 provide the parts outside the CDR3, is DVKVTQSSRYLVKRTGEKVFLECVQDMDHENMFWYRQDPGLGLRLIYFSYDVKMKEKGDIPEGYSVSREKKERFSLILESASTNQTSMYLCASSFGGRTNTEAFFGQGTRLTVV.

The V and J genes are TRBV12-3 or TRBV12-4 and TRBJ1-2, with D hard to call. V was cut by 2 bases and J by 7 bases, with 11 bases left in between. This CDR3 spans 13 amino acids. The DNA for the CDR3 is TGTGCCAGCAGTTTATCAGGCGTGACTGGCTACACCTTC. Amino acid sequence: CASSLSGVTGYTF.

This clone was found once. CDR3 nucleotides: TGTGCCAGTAGTACTGGTACCGGGACAGCGAACACTGAAGCTTTCTTT. Translated: CASSTGTGTANTEAFF. V usage is TRBV19 and J usage is TRBJ1-1; 7 bases map to TRBD1. J was trimmed by 1 base and V by 4 bases; bases with no gene match: 9. Germline V lookup: CDR1 LNHDA, CDR2 SQIVND (reference sequence). CDR3 length: 16 residues.

The V gene is TRBV6-5, the J gene TRBJ2-3; D call uncertain. Germline V CDR1 and CDR2: MNHEY, SVGAGI. Trimming removed 6 bases at V and 8 bases at J, with 12 bases between. This CDR3 has 12 residues. The DNA for the CDR3 is TGTGCCAGCAGCCCCCTCGCCGGTACGCAGTATTTT. As protein: CASSPLAGTQYF.

The chain combines TRBV14 with TRBJ2-3; 9 bases match TRBD1. From germline, CDR1 is SGHDN and CDR2 FVKESK. V lost 1 base to trimming and J lost 1 base; unmatched junction nucleotides: 3. The CDR3 is 16 residues long. The CDR3 is CASSQGTGVGTDTQYF. CDR3 sequence (DNA): TGTGCCAGCAGCCAAGGGACAGGGGTAGGCACAGATACGCAGTATTTT.

The V gene is TRBV6-5, the J gene TRBJ2-1, with D possibly matching TRBD2 (5 bases). Trimming removed 6 bases at V and 7 bases at J, with 13 bases between. The CDR3 is 13 amino acids. The germline CDR1 and CDR2 sequences are MNHEY and SVGAGI. The DNA of the CDR3 is TGTGCCAGCAGAGAGAGGGTCCTAAATGAGCAGTTCTTC. Amino acids: CASRERVLNEQFF.

The chain carries TRBV6-5 and TRBJ2-4; maybe TRBD1 (7 bases). Germline assignment: CDR1 MNHEY and CDR2 SVGAGI. V was cut by 10 bases and J by 5 bases, with 18 bases left in between. The CDR3 sequence is 14 residues long. The DNA of the CDR3 is TGTGCCACACAGGGGTTATGGGGGGAAAACATTCAGTACTTC. Residues: CATQGLWGENIQYF.

The rearrangement joins TRBV2 to TRBJ1-5; D is perhaps TRBD1 (5 bases). V was cut by 5 bases and J by 3 bases, with 14 bases left in between. In germline, CDR1 is SNHLY, CDR2 FYNNEI. CDR3 size: 15 residues. The CDR3 nucleotides are TGTGCCAGCAGTCCTGGGGGGTCTTCCAATCAGCCCCAGCATTTT. Amino acids: CASSPGGSSNQPQHF.

V and J are TRBV7-9 and TRBJ1-2; maybe TRBD1 (5 bases). Per germline, CDR1 SEHNR and CDR2 FQNEAQ (reference sequence). V was clipped by 2 bases and J by 6 bases, with 10 bases between them. The CDR3 has 13 amino acids. CDR3 DNA sequence: TGTGCCAGCAGCTTATTCCAGGGTGATGGCTACACCTTC. Its protein is CASSLFQGDGYTF.

The rearrangement uses TRBV12-5 and TRBJ2-1; 7 nucleotides match TRBD2. J was trimmed by 1 base and V by 7 bases; bases with no gene match: 10. The CDR3 loop spans 16 amino acids. Germline CDR1 LGHNT, CDR2 FRNRAP. The CDR3 DNA reads TGTGCTAGTGCCCTCGCGGGGGTTACATCCTACAATGAGCAGTTCTTC. Its translation: CASALAGVTSYNEQFF.

This clone was counted a single time. The chain has TRBV4-1 and TRBJ1-2; D gene uncertain. The germline gives CDR1 MGHRA, CDR2 YSYEKL. The ends were cut back, 1 base at V and 8 bases at J, with 26 bases in the middle. This CDR3 has 18 residues. CDR3 in DNA: TGCGCCAGCAGCCAAGTGATCTCCGGGTCTTCAGCCCGGAAAGGCTACACCTTC. This codes for CASSQVISGSSARKGYTF.

This chain links TRBV7-2 with TRBJ1-2; the D gene is possibly TRBD1 (6 bases). V shed 5 bases and J shed 5 bases, with 18 bases lying between them. Germline V gene sequence: CDR1 SGHTA, CDR2 FQGNSA. The CDR3 length is 15 residues. The CDR3 region is CASSPSDSVTYGYTF. The CDR3 DNA reads TGTGCCAGCAGCCCATCGGACAGTGTTACTTATGGCTACACCTTC. Full variable domain (rest looked up from reference TRBV7-2 and TRBJ1-2): GAGVSQSPSNKVTEKGKDVELRCDPISGHTALYWYRQSLGQGLEFLIYFQGNSAPDKSGLPSDRFSAERTGGSVSTLTIQRTQQEDSAVYLCASSPSDSVTYGYTFGSGTRLTVV.

This sequence joins TRBV27 and TRBJ2-7; weak D call: TRBD1 (6 bases). V lost 6 bases to trimming and J lost 5 bases, with 17 bases between them. Germline V gene sequence: CDR1 MNHEY, CDR2 SMNVEV (reference sequence). The CDR3 is made up of 14 amino acids. CDR3 sequence reads: CASRGTRPFDEQYF. As DNA, the CDR3 is TGTGCCAGCAGGGGGACACGACCGTTCGACGAGCAGTACTTC.

The V call is TRBV10-3, the J call TRBJ1-1; D not resolved. Germline CDR1 ENHRY, CDR2 SYGVKD. The CDR3 covers 12 residues. V was cut by 1 base and J by 10 bases, with 10 bases left in between. In nucleotides, the CDR3 is TGTGCCATCAGTGAGTTAGGCCCGGGAGCTTTCTTT. This translates into CAISELGPGAFF.